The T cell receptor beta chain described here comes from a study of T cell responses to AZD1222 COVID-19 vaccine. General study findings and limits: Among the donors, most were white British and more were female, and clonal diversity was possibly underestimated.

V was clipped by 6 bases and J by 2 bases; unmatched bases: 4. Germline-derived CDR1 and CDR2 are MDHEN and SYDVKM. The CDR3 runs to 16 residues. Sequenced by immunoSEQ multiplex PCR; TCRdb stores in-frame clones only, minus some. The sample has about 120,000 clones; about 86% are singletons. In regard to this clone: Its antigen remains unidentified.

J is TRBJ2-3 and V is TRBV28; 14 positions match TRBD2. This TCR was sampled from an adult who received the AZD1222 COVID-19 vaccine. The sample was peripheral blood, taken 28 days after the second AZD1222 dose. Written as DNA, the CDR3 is TGTGCCAGCAGGGAGACTAGCGGGGGGGCCACAGATACGCAGTATTTT. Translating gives CASRETSGGATDTQYF.